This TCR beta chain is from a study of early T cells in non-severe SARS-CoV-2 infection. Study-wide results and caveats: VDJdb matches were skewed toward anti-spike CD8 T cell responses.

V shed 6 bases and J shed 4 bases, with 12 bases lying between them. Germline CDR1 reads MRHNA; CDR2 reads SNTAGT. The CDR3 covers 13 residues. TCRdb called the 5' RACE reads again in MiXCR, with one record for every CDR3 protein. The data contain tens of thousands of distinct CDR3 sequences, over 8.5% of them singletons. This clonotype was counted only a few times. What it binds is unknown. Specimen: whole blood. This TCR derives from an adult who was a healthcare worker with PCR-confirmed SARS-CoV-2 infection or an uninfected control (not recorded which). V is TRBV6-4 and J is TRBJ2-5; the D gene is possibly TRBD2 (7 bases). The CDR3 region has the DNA TGTGCCAGCAGCCGGGGGGCCGGAGAGACCCAGTACTTC. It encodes CASSRGAGETQYF.